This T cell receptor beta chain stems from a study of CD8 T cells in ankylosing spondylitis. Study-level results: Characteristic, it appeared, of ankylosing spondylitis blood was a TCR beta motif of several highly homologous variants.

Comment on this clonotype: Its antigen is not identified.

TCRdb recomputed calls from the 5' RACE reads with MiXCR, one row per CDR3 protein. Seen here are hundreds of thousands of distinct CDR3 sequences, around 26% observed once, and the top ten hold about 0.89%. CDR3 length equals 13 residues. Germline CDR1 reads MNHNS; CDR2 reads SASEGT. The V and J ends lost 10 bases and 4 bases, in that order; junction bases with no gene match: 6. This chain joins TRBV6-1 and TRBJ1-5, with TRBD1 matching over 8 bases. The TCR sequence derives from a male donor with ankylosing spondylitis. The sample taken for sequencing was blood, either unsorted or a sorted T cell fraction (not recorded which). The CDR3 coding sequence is TGTGCCATATCCACAGGGGGAAATCAGCCCCAGCATTTT. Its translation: CAISTGGNQPQHF.